The 11 T cell receptor beta chains reported below all come from one sample, sequenced in a study of T-cell reconstitution after alpha-beta-depleted transplantation in children. Unique molecular identifiers tagged the TCRbeta library. TCRdb re-analysed the PCR reads in MiXCR, keeping a single row per CDR3 protein. The repertoire holds hundreds of thousands of distinct CDR3 sequences, with about 16% as singletons. Sequencing used PBMCs, mostly from graft donor cells, obtained 360 days after TCRalphabeta/CD19-depleted stem cell transplant. Receptor source: a male patient aged 10 to 17 who had a stem cell transplant for acute lymphoblastic leukemia, so the T cells may come from the graft donor.

This clonotype has a handful of counts. The chain couples TRBV5-1 to TRBJ2-3; perhaps TRBD1 as D (6 bases). V lost 7 bases and J lost 0, with 12 bases in between. Germline V CDR1 and CDR2: SGHRS, YFSETQ. CDR3 length: 14 residues. The CDR3 coding sequence is TGCGCCAGCGCTGGGGGACAAAGCACAGATACGCAGTATTTT. This sequence encodes CASAGGQSTDTQYF.

This clonotype was detected ten times or more. The rearrangement links TRBV20-1 to TRBJ2-7; tentatively, D is TRBD1 or TRBD2 (6 bases each). The CDR3 totals 15 residues. Trimming pared 5 bases from V and 1 base from J, leaving 18 bases between. Germline CDR1 DFQATT, CDR2 SNEGSKA (reference sequence). CDR3 protein: CSARFRQAGSYEQYF. The DNA for the CDR3 is TGCAGTGCTCGATTCCGACAGGCGGGATCCTACGAGCAGTACTTC.

CDR3 residues: CASSPWRGDEVLDEQYF. The CDR3 DNA follows: TGTGCCAGCTCACCATGGAGGGGGGACGAGGTTCTGGACGAGCAGTACTTC. The chain links TRBV18 to TRBJ2-7; D is perhaps TRBD1 or TRBD2 (6 bases each). The CDR3 is 17 residues long. With 2 bases removed from V and 5 bases from J, the gap between germline ends came to 22 bases. Germline V CDR1 and CDR2: KGHSH, LQKENI.

This clonotype was observed many times. J is TRBJ2-1 and V is TRBV10-3, with D perhaps TRBD2 (7 bases). The germline CDR1 and CDR2 sequences are ENHRY and SYGVKD. V was shortened by 4 bases and J by 9 bases, with 16 bases between the two germline ends. The CDR3 length is 14 residues. CDR3: CAISAGGQAIEQFF. The CDR3 DNA is TGTGCCATCAGTGCCGGGGGGCAGGCCATTGAGCAGTTCTTC.

There are many counts of this clonotype. V is TRBV12-3 or TRBV12-4 and J is TRBJ1-5; perhaps TRBD1 as D (6 bases). V gave up 3 bases and J gave up 3 bases, with 18 bases separating them. This CDR3 is built from 17 residues. CDR3: CASSFGTLATANQPQHF. CDR3 coding DNA: TGTGCCAGCAGTTTTGGGACACTAGCGACGGCCAATCAGCCCCAGCATTTT.

This clonotype was seen repeatedly, ten times or more. The chain carries TRBV12-3 or TRBV12-4 and TRBJ2-3; D not certain. V lost 2 bases, J lost 6 bases, and 12 bases lay in between. The CDR3 is 14 residues long. DNA for the CDR3: TGTGCCAGCAGTTTAAGCTCCCGTGGGGATACGCAGTATTTT. Translating gives CASSLSSRGDTQYF.

This clonotype was seen a few times. This rearrangement joins TRBV5-6 to TRBJ2-7; D perhaps matches TRBD1 (6 bases). This CDR3 has 15 amino acids. The germline V gene has CDR1 SGHDT and CDR2 YYEEEE. V was trimmed by 4 bases and J by 4 bases, leaving 18 bases between them. Here the CDR3 reads CASSRTTGIKYEQYF. In DNA, the CDR3 is TGTGCCAGCAGCCGCACGACAGGAATAAAGTACGAGCAGTACTTC. Supplemented by reference TRBV5-6 and TRBJ2-7, the full variable domain reads DAGVTQSPTHLIKTRGQQVTLRCSPKSGHDTVSWYQQALGQGPQFIFQYYEEEERQRGNFPDRFSGHQFPNYSSELNVNALLLGDSALYLCASSRTTGIKYEQYFGPGTRLTVT.

This clonotype was seen repeatedly, ten times or more. V gene TRBV29-1 combines with J gene TRBJ2-7, with TRBD2 as a possible D gene (5 bases). V lost 6 bases and J lost 0, with 9 bases in between. The CDR3 has 12 residues. Germline V CDR1 and CDR2: SQVTM, ANQGSEA. The CDR3, as DNA: TGCAGCGTAACCGGGAACTCCTACGAGCAGTACTTC. Protein sequence: CSVTGNSYEQYF.

The rearrangement uses TRBV7-3 and TRBJ2-1; TRBD1 might be the D (6 bases). Germline loops: CDR1 SGHTA, CDR2 FQGTGA. V was pared by 2 bases and J by 7 bases, with 15 bases between. This CDR3 comprises 15 residues. CDR3 bases: TGTGCCAGCAGCTTATTTGGGACATCACTAAATGAGCAGTTCTTC. Its translation is CASSLFGTSLNEQFF.

This clonotype turned up a few times. The chain links TRBV29-1 to TRBJ2-5; TRBD2 is a possible D gene (6 bases). V dropped 7 bases and J dropped 3 bases, with 15 bases sitting between them. Germline lookup yields CDR1 SQVTM and CDR2 ANQGSEA. The CDR3 runs to 13 residues. CDR3 nucleotide sequence: TGCAGCGGCATCCTGGGACTCGAAGAGACCCAGTACTTC. This sequence encodes CSGILGLEETQYF.

This clonotype was found many times. The chain recombines TRBV7-9 with TRBJ2-1; the D is unclear. Deletions cut 4 bases from V and 0 bases from J, with 13 bases between. Germline V gives CDR1 SEHNR, CDR2 FQNEAQ (reference sequence). The CDR3 contains 16 residues. CDR3 in amino acids: CASSSPRRSSYNEQFF. The CDR3, as DNA: TGTGCCAGCAGCTCCCCTCGCCGTAGCTCCTACAATGAGCAGTTCTTC.